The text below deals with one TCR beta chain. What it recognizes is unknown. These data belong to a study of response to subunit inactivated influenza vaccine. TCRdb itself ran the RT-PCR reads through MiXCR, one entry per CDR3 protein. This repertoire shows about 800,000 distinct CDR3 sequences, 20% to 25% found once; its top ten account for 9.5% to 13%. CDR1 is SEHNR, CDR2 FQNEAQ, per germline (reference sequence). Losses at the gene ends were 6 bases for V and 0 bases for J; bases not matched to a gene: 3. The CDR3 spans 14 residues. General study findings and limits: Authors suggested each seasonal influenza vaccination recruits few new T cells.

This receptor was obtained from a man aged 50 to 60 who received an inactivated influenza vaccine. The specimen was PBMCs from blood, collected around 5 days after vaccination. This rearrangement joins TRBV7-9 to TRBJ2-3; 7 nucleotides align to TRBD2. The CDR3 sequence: CASRTSVSTDTQYF. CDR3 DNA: TGTGCCAGCAGAACTAGCGTAAGCACAGATACGCAGTATTTT.